The rows below give T cell receptor beta chains drawn from one sample of a study of T cells in Graves' hyperthyroidism and ophthalmopathy. Each CDR3 protein gets one entry after TCRdb re-called the multiplex PCR reads with MiXCR. Among 300,000 to 450,000 distinct CDR3 sequences listed, 14% to 15% were seen once. The source material was blood. The receptor set was obtained from a woman aged 25 to 45 with Graves' hyperthyroidism. Each CDR3 is given with its conserved first and last residue. A D gene is named only where the DNA matches it firmly. The size field is filled for only some rows; it gives once, few, many or a size class.

TRBJ2-5 | . | TRBV6-1 | . | TGTGCCAGCAATCCAAGAAAAGAGACCCAGTACTTC | CASNPRKETQYF
TRBJ2-7 | . | TRBV30 | . | TGTGCCTGGAATAACGACAAAAACTACGAGCAGTACTTC | CAWNNDKNYEQYF
TRBJ1-1 | . | TRBV10-3 | many | TGTGCCATCAGTGAAAGGGGCGACAGCAGTGAAGCTTTCTTT | CAISERGDSSEAFF
TRBJ2-7 | . | TRBV5-1 | many | TGCGCCAGCAGCTTGGAAGTCGGCAGAGGAACCTACGAGCAGTACTTC | CASSLEVGRGTYEQYF
TRBJ2-2 | TRBD1 | TRBV5-1 | . | TGCGCCAGCAGGTATGACAGGGTCAGCACCGGGGAGCTGTTTTTT | CASRYDRVSTGELFF
TRBJ2-2 | TRBD1 | TRBV11-3 | . | TGTGCCAGCAGCTTAGAGGCCGGGACAGGGGGCACCGGGGAGCTGTTTTTT | CASSLEAGTGGTGELFF
TRBJ2-1 | . | TRBV20-1 | many | TGCAGTGCTAGAGATAGGGGGGAGTATGAGCAGTTCTTC | CSARDRGEYEQFF
TRBJ1-5 | . | TRBV20-1 | once | TGCAGTGCTAGAACCCCAGGAGGAGGGGGGTTTGGGAATCAGCCCCAGCATTTT | CSARTPGGGGFGNQPQHF
TRBJ2-5 | TRBD1 | TRBV6-6 | many | TGTGCCAGCAGTTATCACGACAGGGGGCGTGAGACCCAGTACTTC | CASSYHDRGRETQYF
TRBJ1-5 | . | TRBV5-1 | . | TGCGCCAGCAGCTTGATGGCAGGGAGGGAACAGCCCCAGCATTTT | CASSLMAGREQPQHF
TRBJ1-5 | . | TRBV28 | many | TGTGCCAGCAGTTATGAGGTGGCTAGCAATCAGCCCCAGCATTTT | CASSYEVASNQPQHF
TRBJ2-2 | TRBD1 | TRBV11-2 | many | TGTGCCAGCAGCCTAGGACAGGGGGACACCGGGGAGCTGTTTTTT | CASSLGQGDTGELFF
TRBJ2-2 | . | TRBV24-1 | . | TGTGCCACCAGTGACCCAGAAACAGCGAACACCGGGGAGCTGTTTTTT | CATSDPETANTGELFF
TRBJ1-5 | TRBD1 | TRBV5-1 | . | TGCGCCAGCAGCTTGGGGCCAGGGGGCAGGCAGCCCCAGCATTTT | CASSLGPGGRQPQHF
TRBJ2-7 | TRBD2 | TRBV6-1 | . | TGTGCCAGCAAAAAGGCTAGCGGGAGTGAGTACGAGCAGTACTTC | CASKKASGSEYEQYF
TRBJ2-5 | TRBD2 | TRBV19 | few | TGTGCCAGTAGTAGGACTAGCTCGGAGACCCAGTACTTC | CASSRTSSETQYF
TRBJ2-7 | . | TRBV27 | many | TGTGCCAGCAGTCCCCGACCATCGGTTTACGAGCAGTACTTC | CASSPRPSVYEQYF
TRBJ2-4 | TRBD2 | TRBV28 | many | TGTGCCAGCAGTTTATGGGGGGGGCTAGCGGGAAGAAACATTCAGTACTTC | CASSLWGGLAGRNIQYF
TRBJ1-2 | . | TRBV2 | . | TGTGCCAGCAGGGTAGCGGGGGTAACCTCTATGACCTTC | CASRVAGVTSMTF
TRBJ2-7 | TRBD1 | TRBV20-1 | few | TGCAGTGCTGGACAGGGGACCGCCTACGAGCAGTACTTC | CSAGQGTAYEQYF
TRBJ2-2 | TRBD2 | TRBV6-4 | . | TGTGCCAGCTCGGGACTAGCGGACACCGGGGAGCTGTTTTTT | CASSGLADTGELFF
TRBJ2-1 | . | TRBV5-1 | many | TGCGCCAGCAGCTTCACGGACAGCTCCTACAATGAGCAGTTCTTC | CASSFTDSSYNEQFF
TRBJ2-1 | TRBD2 | TRBV20-1 | many | TGCAGTGCCCCACTAGCGCTGAGCTCCTACAATGAGCAGTTCTTC | CSAPLALSSYNEQFF
TRBJ2-7 | TRBD1 | TRBV5-1 | . | TGCGCCAGCAGATTACTGACAGGGGGACGGGACGAGCAGTACTTC | CASRLLTGGRDEQYF
TRBJ1-2 | . | TRBV11-2 | few | TGTGCCAGCAGCCCGATTTTGGACTATGGCTACACCTTC | CASSPILDYGYTF
TRBJ2-5 | . | TRBV4-2 | few | TGTGCCAGCAGCCAAGGTCAGGGGGGAGTCCAAGAGACCCAGTACTTC | CASSQGQGGVQETQYF
TRBJ2-5 | . | TRBV15 | once | TGTGCCACCAGCAGAGATTTGGGGGACCAAGAGACCCAGTACTTC | CATSRDLGDQETQYF
TRBJ1-1 | . | TRBV11-2 | many | TGTGCCAGCACTAACCGGGGGCGCACTGAAGCTTTCTTT | CASTNRGRTEAFF
TRBJ1-5 | TRBD1 | TRBV29-1 | many | TGCAGCACAGGGGGAGCCAATCAGCCCCAGCATTTT | CSTGGANQPQHF
TRBJ2-7 | TRBD1 | TRBV12-3/TRBV12-4 | many | TGTGCCAGCAGTTCCGAGGACAGGTTGAGGAATTACGAGCAGTACTTC | CASSSEDRLRNYEQYF
TRBJ1-1 | . | TRBV25-1 | . | TGTGCCAGCATAGGGGCCCAGAACACTGAAGCTTTCTTT | CASIGAQNTEAFF
TRBJ2-2 | TRBD1 | TRBV3-1 | few | TGTGCCAGCAGCCTCTACCGGGACAGGGGCACCGGGGAGCTGTTTTTT | CASSLYRDRGTGELFF
TRBJ2-7 | . | TRBV28 | many | TGTGCCAGTCACACGGGACCCCACGAGCAGTACTTC | CASHTGPHEQYF
TRBJ2-1 | . | TRBV9 | . | TGTGCCAGCAGCGTCCGTGGTCTAGCCGTTGAGCAGTTCTTC | CASSVRGLAVEQFF
TRBJ2-7 | TRBD2 | TRBV20-1 | few | TGCAGTGCTAGAGAGGGAGGGAGGTTCCCCTACGAGCAGTACTTC | CSAREGGRFPYEQYF
TRBJ2-3 | TRBD2 | TRBV28 | many | TGTGCCAGCAGTTCACTAGCGGGAGGGCCTATCACAGATACGCAGTATTTT | CASSSLAGGPITDTQYF
TRBJ2-1 | TRBD1 | TRBV27 | few | TGTGCCAGCGAGGGACAGGGATACAATGAGCAGTTCTTC | CASEGQGYNEQFF
TRBJ2-3 | TRBD2 | TRBV6-1 | . | TGTGCCAGCAGTTTACCTAGCGGGAGGGCCGGAGATACGCAGTATTTT | CASSLPSGRAGDTQYF
TRBJ1-2 | . | TRBV7-2 | . | TGTGCCAGCAGCTCCGGACCCCGGAGGGGCTACACCTTC | CASSSGPRRGYTF
TRBJ2-1 | . | TRBV6-1 | many | TGTGCCAGCAGGCGCCCCGATAATGAGCAGTTCTTC | CASRRPDNEQFF
TRBJ2-2 | TRBD2 | TRBV5-1 | many | TGCGCCAGCAAGTGGCGGGAGCACACCGGGGAGCTGTTTTTT | CASKWREHTGELFF
TRBJ2-5 | TRBD2 | TRBV7-2 | few | TGTGCCAGCAGCTTAGATCCTAGCGGGAGTAAGACCCAGTACTTC | CASSLDPSGSKTQYF
TRBJ1-1 | . | TRBV20-1 | many | TGCAGTGCTAGAGACACAGGCCTGAACACTGAAGCTTTCTTT | CSARDTGLNTEAFF